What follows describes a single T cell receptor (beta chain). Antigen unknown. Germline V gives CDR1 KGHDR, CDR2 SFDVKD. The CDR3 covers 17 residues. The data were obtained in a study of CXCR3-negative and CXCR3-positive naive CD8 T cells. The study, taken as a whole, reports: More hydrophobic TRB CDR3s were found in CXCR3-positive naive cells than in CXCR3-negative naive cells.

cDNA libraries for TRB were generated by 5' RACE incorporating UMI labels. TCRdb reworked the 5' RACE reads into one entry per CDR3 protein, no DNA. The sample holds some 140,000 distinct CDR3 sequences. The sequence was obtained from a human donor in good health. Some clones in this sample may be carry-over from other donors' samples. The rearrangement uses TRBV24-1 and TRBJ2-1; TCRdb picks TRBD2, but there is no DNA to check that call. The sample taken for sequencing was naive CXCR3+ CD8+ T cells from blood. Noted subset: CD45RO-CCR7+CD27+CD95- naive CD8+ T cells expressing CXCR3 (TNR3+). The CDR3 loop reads CATSDLRRGRSYNEQFF.